The 25 T cell receptor beta chains listed next were all sequenced from one sample in a study of shared clonotypes between healthy human individuals (dated by TCRdb to 2019 to 2021). Libraries came from the immunoSEQ multiplex PCR assay. TCRdb took this table from immuneACCESS and kept in-frame rearrangements with V and J called. Such tables lack part of the clones; where checked against another copy, unresolved V genes explain under half of the gap, and the rest is unexplained. In all, the sample holds under 650,000 clones, and about 96% of those were seen once. The ten largest clonotypes hold about 0.064% of the sample. The sample comprised naive CD4+ T cells sorted from blood. What this sample's cell subset or site label stands for: CD45RA+ positively selected. Every receptor here comes from a woman aged 25 to 45 in good health.

J is TRBJ1-4 and V is TRBV19; maybe TRBD1 (5 bases). The germline V gene has CDR1 LNHDA and CDR2 SQIVND (reference sequence). This CDR3 has 16 amino acids. Trimming took off 5 bases at V and 0 bases at J, with 13 bases between the two ends. The CDR3 nucleotides read TGTGCCAGTAGTGGGGCATTTTTAGCAACTAATGAAAAACTGTTTTTT. Its protein product is CASSGAFLATNEKLFF.

The chain carries TRBV28 and TRBJ2-4; perhaps TRBD2 as D (6 bases). Germline V CDR1 and CDR2: MDHEN, SYDVKM. V was cut by 5 bases and J by 8 bases, with 22 bases left in between. This CDR3 spans 16 amino acids. CDR3 region: CASSPRRREASDIQYF. CDR3 in DNA: TGTGCCAGCAGTCCCCGTCGCAGGGAGGCCTCGGACATTCAGTACTTC.

The chain is built from TRBV5-1 and TRBJ2-4, with D maybe TRBD1 (5 bases). The CDR3 spans 17 residues. The V gene lost 0 bases and the J gene lost 1 base, with 14 bases spanning the gap. CDR1 and CDR2 from the germline V gene are SGHRS and YFSETQ. The CDR3 loop is CASSLEAGFRAKNIQYF. As DNA, the CDR3 is TGCGCCAGCAGCTTGGAAGCAGGGTTTAGGGCCAAAAACATTCAGTACTTC.

The gene calls are TRBV28 and TRBJ1-6; D gene uncertain. This CDR3 is built from 15 residues. V was cut by 9 bases and J by 7 bases, with 19 bases left in between. Germline values: CDR1 MDHEN, CDR2 SYDVKM. The CDR3 region is CASSPSWAENSPLHF. The CDR3 bases are TGTGCCAGTTCCCCCTCCTGGGCGGAAAATTCACCCCTCCACTTT.

This chain connects TRBV5-5 to TRBJ1-2; 7 bases are shared with TRBD1. Germline lookup yields CDR1 SGHKS and CDR2 YYEKEE (reference sequence). This CDR3 is 16 amino acids long. V trimming: 0 bases; J trimming: 6 bases; junction bases outside the gene matches: 11. The CDR3 loop is CASSLGNRGRRDGYTF. In DNA, the CDR3 is TGTGCCAGCAGCTTGGGGAACAGGGGCCGACGTGATGGCTACACCTTC.

V gene TRBV19 combines with J gene TRBJ1-5; 7 bases fit TRBD1. CDR1 is LNHDA, CDR2 SQIVND, per germline (reference sequence). V shed 5 bases, J shed 0 bases, and the junction held 4 bases outside the gene matches. This CDR3 is built from 15 residues. The CDR3 nucleotides are TGTGCCAGTAGTTGGGACAGATTTAGCAATCAGCCCCAGCATTTT. Translation: CASSWDRFSNQPQHF.

V gene TRBV19 combines with J gene TRBJ2-2; 9 bases line up with TRBD1. This CDR3 comprises 15 residues. V was pared by 4 bases and J by 2 bases, with 2 bases of the junction left unmatched. In germline, CDR1 is LNHDA, CDR2 SQIVND (reference sequence). CDR3 coding DNA: TGTGCCAGTAGTAAGGACAGGGGTAACACCGGGGAGCTGTTTTTT. Its protein is CASSKDRGNTGELFF.

This chain uses TRBV27 with TRBJ2-7; 11 bases fit TRBD2. Germline CDR1 reads MNHEY; CDR2 reads SMNVEV (reference sequence). The CDR3 consists of 16 residues. V gave up 6 bases and J gave up 5 bases; unmatched junction bases: 12. In nucleotides, the CDR3 is TGTGCCAGCAGATACCATGTAGCGGGAGGGCCTGACGAGCAGTACTTC. Translating gives CASRYHVAGGPDEQYF.

The V call is TRBV18, the J call TRBJ2-6; 9 bases align to TRBD1. CDR1 KGHSH and CDR2 LQKENI come from the germline V gene. Trimming cost V 3 bases and J 3 bases; bases outside gene matches: 3. The length of the CDR3 is 16 residues. The CDR3: CASSPDRGFGANVLTF. DNA of the CDR3: TGTGCCAGCTCACCGGACAGGGGATTTGGGGCCAACGTCCTGACTTTC.

The V and J genes are TRBV28 and TRBJ2-5; 8 positions match TRBD2. The CDR3 runs to 16 residues. The germline V gene has CDR1 MDHEN and CDR2 SYDVKM. After removal of 6 bases from V and 0 bases from J, the junction contained 9 bases not matched to a gene. CDR3 nucleotides: TGTGCCAGCAGACGCCCCCAGCGGGGGTACCAAGAGACCCAGTACTTC. Residues: CASRRPQRGYQETQYF. The complete variable domain, with remaining parts taken from reference TRBV28 and TRBJ2-5, reads DVKVTQSSRYLVKRTGEKVFLECVQDMDHENMFWYRQDPGLGLRLIYFSYDVKMKEKGDIPEGYSVSREKKERFSLILESASTNQTSMYLCASRRPQRGYQETQYFGPGTRLLVL.

In this sample, this clone turned up once. The same CDR3 is also encoded by other DNA sequences in this sample. The V call is TRBV28, the J call TRBJ2-1; D not resolved. Trimming cost V 1 base and J 5 bases, with 0 bases left between them. Germline V gives CDR1 MDHEN, CDR2 SYDVKM. The CDR3 has 11 residues. The CDR3 here is CASSLYNEQFF. CDR3 DNA: TGTGCCAGCAGTTTATACAATGAGCAGTTCTTC.

The rearrangement uses TRBV29-1 and TRBJ1-1, with TRBD1 as a possible D gene (6 bases). V dropped 1 base and J dropped 5 bases, with 14 bases sitting between them. The germline V gene encodes CDR1 SQVTM and CDR2 ANQGSEA. The CDR3 loop spans 14 amino acids. CDR3 bases: TGCAGCGTTGAAGCTGTTGGGGGCCAGACTGAAGCTTTCTTT. This translates into CSVEAVGGQTEAFF.

This clone was detected a few times. The rearrangement uses TRBV5-4 and TRBJ2-1; TRBD2 matches at 11 bases. V trimming: 1 base; J trimming: 3 bases; junction bases outside the gene matches: 0. CDR3 length equals 15 residues. The germline V gene has CDR1 SGHNT and CDR2 YYREEE (reference sequence). The CDR3 loop is CASSLTSGSYNEQFF. CDR3 DNA: TGTGCCAGCAGCTTGACTAGCGGGAGCTACAATGAGCAGTTCTTC.

The chain has TRBV28 and TRBJ1-4; TRBD1 is a possible D gene (5 bases). V was trimmed by 1 base and J by 8 bases, leaving 14 bases between them. This CDR3 is built from 15 residues. Germline CDR1 reads MDHEN; CDR2 reads SYDVKM. Here the CDR3 reads CASSLSRGIGEKLFF. CDR3 coding DNA: TGTGCCAGCAGTTTATCCCGGGGGATAGGCGAAAAACTGTTTTTT.

This clone was recorded only once. The chain joins TRBV11-3 to TRBJ2-3, with 14 bases fitting TRBD2. V dropped 5 bases and J dropped 2; count of bases not matched to a gene: 6. This CDR3 contains 17 residues. CDR1 and CDR2 from the germline V gene are SGHNT and YENEEA. This CDR3 reads CASSTGLAGGDTDTQYF. The CDR3 bases are TGTGCCAGCAGCACCGGACTAGCGGGAGGAGACACAGATACGCAGTATTTT.

This chain connects TRBV2 to TRBJ2-7, with no clear D. In germline, CDR1 is SNHLY, CDR2 FYNNEI. This CDR3 region has 13 residues. V dropped 4 bases and J dropped 3 bases, with 10 bases sitting between them. DNA for the CDR3: TGTGCCAGCAGTGGGCCTACCAACTACGAGCAGTACTTC. Encoded protein: CASSGPTNYEQYF.

The chain is built from TRBV9 and TRBJ1-5; D not certain. This CDR3 comprises 15 residues. Germline-derived CDR1 and CDR2 are SGDLS and YYNGEE. Trimming left V 4 bases short and J 1 base short, with 12 bases between. The CDR3 DNA reads TGTGCCAGCAGCACCACGGGTGGGAGCAATCAGCCCCAGCATTTT. It encodes CASSTTGGSNQPQHF.

The chain combines TRBV6-1 with TRBJ2-1; D is possibly TRBD1 (5 bases). V dropped 7 bases and J dropped 8 bases, with 18 bases sitting between them. Germline CDR1 and CDR2: MNHNS and SASEGT. The CDR3 length is 14 residues. In DNA, the CDR3 is TGTGCCAGCACACTCTCCCAGGGCGTGGATGAGCAGTTCTTC. Translation: CASTLSQGVDEQFF.

The rearrangement uses TRBV28 and TRBJ2-4; 7 bases align to TRBD2. The trim removed 3 bases at V and 6 bases at J, leaving 5 bases unmatched. Looked up from germline, CDR1 is MDHEN and CDR2 is SYDVKM. CDR3 size: 14 residues. The CDR3 DNA follows: TGTGCCAGCAGTTTGGGCGGGAGCGGAAACATTCAGTACTTC. This gives the protein CASSLGGSGNIQYF.

The V call is TRBV7-3, the J call TRBJ1-1; the match to TRBD1 covers 8 bases. Germline lookup yields CDR1 SGHTA and CDR2 FQGTGA. The CDR3 has 14 amino acids. With 5 bases clipped from V and 5 bases from J, the junction kept 7 bases outside the gene matches. The CDR3 region has the DNA TGTGCCAGCAGCCGCGGACGACAGGGGACTGAAGCTTTCTTT. Residues: CASSRGRQGTEAFF.

The V gene is TRBV9, the J gene TRBJ1-4; the D gene is possibly TRBD1 (5 bases). The CDR3 extends over 15 amino acids. The V gene's germline CDR1 is SGDLS and CDR2 YYNGEE. Trimming shortened V by 0 bases and J by 4 bases, and 10 bases separated the two germline ends. In DNA, the CDR3 is TGTGCCAGCAGCGTAGGGGGGGACCTTAATGAAAAACTGTTTTTT. This translates into CASSVGGDLNEKLFF.

The chain couples TRBV29-1 to TRBJ2-2, with D possibly being TRBD2 (6 bases). The germline V and J ends were trimmed by 7 bases and 4 bases, with 19 bases remaining between them. The length of the CDR3 is 15 residues. CDR1 and CDR2 from the germline V gene are SQVTM and ANQGSEA. DNA of the CDR3: TGCAGCGCCAAAAAGGGAGGAGATGGCACCGGGGAGCTGTTTTTT. Translating it yields CSAKKGGDGTGELFF.

V usage is TRBV28 and J usage is TRBJ2-5; perhaps TRBD2 as D (7 bases). The end of the DNA aligns better with TRBJ2-7, so the J call may be wrong. This CDR3 is 15 amino acids long. The germline V gene has CDR1 MDHEN and CDR2 SYDVKM. The CDR3 is CASSSPGQGGGEQYF. CDR3 bases: TGTGCCAGCAGTTCGCCCGGGCAGGGAGGGGGCGAGCAGTACTTC.

The V and J genes are TRBV11-2 and TRBJ2-7; 10 nucleotides align to TRBD2. Per the germline V gene, CDR1 is SGHAT and CDR2 is FQNNGV. The CDR3 contains 15 residues. J was trimmed by 7 bases and V by 4 bases; bases with no gene match: 10. CDR3 nucleotide sequence: TGTGCCAGCAGCTCCCGTACAGCGGGAGGGAGGGAGCAGTACTTC. This encodes CASSSRTAGGREQYF. Full variable domain (outside the CDR3, taken from reference TRBV11-2 and TRBJ2-7): EAGVAQSPRYKIIEKRQSVAFWCNPISGHATLYWYQQILGQGPKLLIQFQNNGVVDDSQLPKDRFSAERLKGVDSTLKIQPAKLEDSAVYLCASSSRTAGGREQYFGPGTRLTVT.

The chain is built from TRBV25-1 and TRBJ1-3; unclear D gene. In germline, CDR1 is MGHDK, CDR2 SYGVNS. The CDR3 runs to 13 residues. V lost 6 bases, J lost 3 bases, and 9 bases lay in between. CDR3 bases: TGTGCCAGCAGCCCGGGGTATGGAAACACCATATATTTT. Translation: CASSPGYGNTIYF. The variable domain in full, completed from reference TRBV25-1 and TRBJ1-3, reads EADIYQTPRYLVIGTGKKITLECSQTMGHDKMYWYQQDPGMELHLIHYSYGVNSTEKGDLSSESTVSRIRTEHFPLTLESARPSHTSQYLCASSPGYGNTIYFGEGSWLTVV.